This T cell receptor (beta chain) was recovered during a study of CD8+ T cells in alopecia areata. The CDR3 is 13 residues long. The ends were cut back, 4 bases at V and 6 bases at J, with 10 bases in the middle. CDR1 is MNHEY and CDR2 is SMNVEV in the germline V gene (reference sequence). Extraction of RNA preceded its reverse transcription into cDNA, which served as the sequencing template. Profiled with immunoSEQ multiplex PCR; TCRdb holds only in-frame clones, not every one. The repertoire holds 65,000 to 90,000 clones, with 51% as singletons. This clone was seen more than once but under ten times.

Source material: NKG2D-high CD8+ T cells sorted from blood. The chain couples TRBV27 to TRBJ2-1; TRBD1 is a possible D gene (5 bases). This TCR came from a human donor with alopecia areata. Written as DNA, the CDR3 is TGTGCCAGCAGTTCTCAAGGGGTCAATGAGCAGTTCTTC. Its protein product is CASSSQGVNEQFF.